The clone carrying this TCR beta chain was picked up a small number of times. These data come from a study of blood T cell repertoires in COVID-19. TCRdb's table, derived via immunoSEQ multiplex PCR, lists solely in-frame clones and lacks some. The sample has roughly 42,000 clones, approximately 86% seen once; the top ten hold more than 9%. From germline, CDR1 is SGHTA and CDR2 FQGNSA. The CDR3 contains 15 residues. The V gene end was trimmed by 4 bases and the J gene end by 6 bases; junction bases not matched to a gene: 9. Specimen: peripheral blood. The rearrangement joins TRBV7-2 to TRBJ2-5; 9 nucleotides line up with TRBD2. The receptor was derived from a human donor in a cohort sampled during active COVID-19. As DNA, the CDR3 is TGTGCCAGCAGCTCAGGGACTAGCAGGGGGAAGACCCAGTACTTC. Protein product: CASSSGTSRGKTQYF.